This TCR beta chain was identified during a study of cytomegalovirus exposure and HLA in healthy donors. Unmatched junction bases numbered 9, after V lost 1 base and J lost 4 bases. The length of the CDR3 is 17 residues. In regard to this clone: No antigen is known for it.

PCR employed 60 Vbeta and 13 Jbeta primers. Libraries were prepared by immunoSEQ multiplex PCR; TCRdb keeps only in-frame clonotypes and omits some of them. There are 150,000 to 200,000 clones in the sample; around 84% occur only once, and 1% lies in the top ten. Study results and caveats: An apparent linkage of common viral pathogens to several of the most significant clusters emerged in a later analysis.

The sequence was collected from a boy younger than 10 in good health and CMV-seronegative. Sequencing was performed on PBMCs. The rearrangement joins TRBV23-1 to TRBJ2-2, with 7 bases aligning to TRBD2. TRBV23-1 is known as an ORF, though its function is uncertain. In nucleotides, the CDR3 is TGCGCCAGCAGTCAATGTCGGGTCGGGAGGAGCACCGGGGAGCTGTTTTTT. This codes for CASSQCRVGRSTGELFF.